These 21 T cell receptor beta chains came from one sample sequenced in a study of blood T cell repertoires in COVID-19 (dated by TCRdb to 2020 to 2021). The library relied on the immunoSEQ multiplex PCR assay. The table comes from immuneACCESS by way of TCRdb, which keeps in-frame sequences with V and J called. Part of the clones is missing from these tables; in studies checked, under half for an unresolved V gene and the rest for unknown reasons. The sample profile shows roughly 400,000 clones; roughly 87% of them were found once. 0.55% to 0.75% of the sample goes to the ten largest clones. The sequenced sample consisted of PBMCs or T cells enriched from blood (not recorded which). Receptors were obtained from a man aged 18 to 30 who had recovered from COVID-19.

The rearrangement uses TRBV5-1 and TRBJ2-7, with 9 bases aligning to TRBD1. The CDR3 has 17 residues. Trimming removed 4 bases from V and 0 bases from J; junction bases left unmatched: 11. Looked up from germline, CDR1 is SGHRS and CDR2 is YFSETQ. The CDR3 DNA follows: TGCGCCAGCAGCGGGGATTTTACAGGGGGCAGCTCCTACGAGCAGTACTTC. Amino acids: CASSGDFTGGSSYEQYF.

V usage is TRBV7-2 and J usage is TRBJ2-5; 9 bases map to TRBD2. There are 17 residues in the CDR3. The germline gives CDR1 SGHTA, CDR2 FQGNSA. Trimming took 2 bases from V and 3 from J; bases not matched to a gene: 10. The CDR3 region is CASSLIYRAGGKETQYF. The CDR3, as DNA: TGTGCCAGCAGCTTAATTTATCGGGCGGGGGGGAAAGAGACCCAGTACTTC. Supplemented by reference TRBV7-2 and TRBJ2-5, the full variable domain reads GAGVSQSPSNKVTEKGKDVELRCDPISGHTALYWYRQSLGQGLEFLIYFQGNSAPDKSGLPSDRFSAERTGGSVSTLTIQRTQQEDSAVYLCASSLIYRAGGKETQYFGPGTRLLVL.

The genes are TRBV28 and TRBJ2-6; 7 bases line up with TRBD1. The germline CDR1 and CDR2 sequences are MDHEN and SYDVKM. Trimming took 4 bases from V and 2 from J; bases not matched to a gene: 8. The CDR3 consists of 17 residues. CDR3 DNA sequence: TGTGCCAGCAGTTCCCCCGCAGACAGGGCTGGGGCCAACGTCCTGACTTTC. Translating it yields CASSSPADRAGANVLTF.

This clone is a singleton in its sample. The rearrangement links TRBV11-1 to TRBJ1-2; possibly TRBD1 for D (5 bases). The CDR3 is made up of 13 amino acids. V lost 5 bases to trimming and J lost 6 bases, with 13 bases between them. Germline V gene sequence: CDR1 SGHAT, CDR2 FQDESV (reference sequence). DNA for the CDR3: TGTGCCAGCAGCGCGTCAGGGCATAATGGCTACACCTTC. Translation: CASSASGHNGYTF.

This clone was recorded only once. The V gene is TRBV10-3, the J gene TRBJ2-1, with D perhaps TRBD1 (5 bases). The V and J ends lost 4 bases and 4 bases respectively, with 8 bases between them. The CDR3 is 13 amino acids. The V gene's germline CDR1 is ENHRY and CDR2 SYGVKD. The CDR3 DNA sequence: TGTGCCATCAGTGCGGACACATACAATGAGCAGTTCTTC. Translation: CAISADTYNEQFF.

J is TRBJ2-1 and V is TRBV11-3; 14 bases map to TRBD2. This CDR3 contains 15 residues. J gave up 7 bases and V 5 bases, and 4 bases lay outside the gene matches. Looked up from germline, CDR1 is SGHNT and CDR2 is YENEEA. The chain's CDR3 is CASSPRTSGGNEQFF. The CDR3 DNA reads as TGTGCCAGCAGCCCAAGGACTAGCGGGGGGAATGAGCAGTTCTTC.

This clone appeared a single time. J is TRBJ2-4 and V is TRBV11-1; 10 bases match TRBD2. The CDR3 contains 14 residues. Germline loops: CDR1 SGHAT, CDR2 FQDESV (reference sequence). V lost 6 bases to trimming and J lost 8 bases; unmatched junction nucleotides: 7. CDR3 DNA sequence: TGTGCCAGCAGGGGTCTAGCGGGAGACGACATTCAGTACTTC. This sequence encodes CASRGLAGDDIQYF.

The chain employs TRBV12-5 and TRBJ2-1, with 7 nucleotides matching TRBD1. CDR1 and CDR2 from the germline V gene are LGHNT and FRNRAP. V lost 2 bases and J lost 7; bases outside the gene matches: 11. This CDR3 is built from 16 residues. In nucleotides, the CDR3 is TGTGCTAGTGGTTTGATGCTGACAGGGCGGAGGAATGAGCAGTTCTTC. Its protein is CASGLMLTGRRNEQFF.

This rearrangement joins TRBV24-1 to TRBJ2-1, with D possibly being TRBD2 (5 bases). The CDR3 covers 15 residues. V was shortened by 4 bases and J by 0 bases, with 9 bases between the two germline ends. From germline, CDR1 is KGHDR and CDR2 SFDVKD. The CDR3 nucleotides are TGTGCCACCAGTGAACAGCGGAGCTCCTACAATGAGCAGTTCTTC. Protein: CATSEQRSSYNEQFF.

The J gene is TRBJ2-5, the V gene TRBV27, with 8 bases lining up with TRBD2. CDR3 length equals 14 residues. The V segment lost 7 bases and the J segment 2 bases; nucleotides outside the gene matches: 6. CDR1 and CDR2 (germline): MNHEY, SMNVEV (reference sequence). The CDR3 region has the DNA TGTGCCAGCAAAAGCCCTAGCGGGCAAGAGACCCAGTACTTC. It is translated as CASKSPSGQETQYF.

The CDR3 sequence: CASSQGLAGLGETQYF. In DNA form, the CDR3 reads TGTGCCAGCAGCCAGGGACTAGCGGGATTGGGAGAGACCCAGTACTTC. The chain is built from TRBV28 and TRBJ2-5, with 13 bases that match TRBD2. This CDR3 has 16 amino acids. After removal of 6 bases from V and 4 bases from J, the junction contained 8 bases not matched to a gene. The germline CDR1 and CDR2 sequences are MDHEN and SYDVKM. The full variable domain, its missing parts supplied by reference TRBV28 and TRBJ2-5, is DVKVTQSSRYLVKRTGEKVFLECVQDMDHENMFWYRQDPGLGLRLIYFSYDVKMKEKGDIPEGYSVSREKKERFSLILESASTNQTSMYLCASSQGLAGLGETQYFGPGTRLLVL.

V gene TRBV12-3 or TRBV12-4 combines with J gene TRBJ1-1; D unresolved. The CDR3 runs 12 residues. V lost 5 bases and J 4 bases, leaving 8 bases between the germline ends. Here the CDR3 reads CASSTVSTEAFF. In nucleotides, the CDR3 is TGTGCCAGCAGTACAGTGTCCACTGAAGCTTTCTTT.

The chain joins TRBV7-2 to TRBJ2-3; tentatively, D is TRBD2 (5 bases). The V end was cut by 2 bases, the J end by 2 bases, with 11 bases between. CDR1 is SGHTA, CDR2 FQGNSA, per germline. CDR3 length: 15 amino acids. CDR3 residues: CASSLSGRLTDTQYF. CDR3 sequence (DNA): TGTGCCAGCAGCTTATCGGGGAGACTCACAGATACGCAGTATTTT.

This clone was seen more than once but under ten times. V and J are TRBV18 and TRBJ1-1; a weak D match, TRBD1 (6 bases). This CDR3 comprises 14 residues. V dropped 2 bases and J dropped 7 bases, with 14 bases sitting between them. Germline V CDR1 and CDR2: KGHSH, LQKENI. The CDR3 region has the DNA TGTGCCAGCTCACCAAGGCAGGGGCGCCTTGAAGCTTTCTTT. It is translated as CASSPRQGRLEAFF. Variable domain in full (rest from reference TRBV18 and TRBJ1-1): NAGVMQNPRHLVRRRGQEARLRCSPMKGHSHVYWYRQLPEEGLKFMVYLQKENIIDESGMPKERFSAEFPKEGPSILRIQQVVRGDSAAYFCASSPRQGRLEAFFGQGTRLTVV.

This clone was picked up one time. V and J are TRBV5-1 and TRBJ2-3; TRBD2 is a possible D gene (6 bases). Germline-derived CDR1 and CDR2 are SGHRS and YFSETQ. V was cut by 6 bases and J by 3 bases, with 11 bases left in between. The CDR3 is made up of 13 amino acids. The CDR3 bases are TGCGCCAGCAAGGCGGGACGTACAGATACGCAGTATTTT. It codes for CASKAGRTDTQYF. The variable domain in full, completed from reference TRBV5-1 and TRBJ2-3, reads KAGVTQTPRYLIKTRGQQVTLSCSPISGHRSVSWYQQTPGQGLQFLFEYFSETQRNKGNFPGRFSGRQFSNSRSEMNVSTLELGDSALYLCASKAGRTDTQYFGPGTRLTVL.

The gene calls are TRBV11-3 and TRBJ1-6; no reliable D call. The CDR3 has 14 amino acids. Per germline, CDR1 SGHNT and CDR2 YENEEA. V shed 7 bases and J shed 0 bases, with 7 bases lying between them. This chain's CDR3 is CASNEGSYNSPLHF. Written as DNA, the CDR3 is TGTGCCAGCAACGAGGGCTCCTATAATTCACCCCTCCACTTT.

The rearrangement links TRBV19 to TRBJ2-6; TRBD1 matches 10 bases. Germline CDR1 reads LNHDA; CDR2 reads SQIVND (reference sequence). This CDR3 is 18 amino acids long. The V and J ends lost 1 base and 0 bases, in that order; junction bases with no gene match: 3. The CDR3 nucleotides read TGTGCCAGTAGTATAGTTGGACAGGGGGGCTCTGGGGCCAACGTCCTGACTTTC. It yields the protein CASSIVGQGGSGANVLTF.

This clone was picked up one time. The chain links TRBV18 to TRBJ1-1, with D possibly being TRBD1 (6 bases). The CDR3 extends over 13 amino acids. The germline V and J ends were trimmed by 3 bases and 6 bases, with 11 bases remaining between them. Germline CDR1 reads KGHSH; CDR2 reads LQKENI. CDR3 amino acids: CASSPGGPPEAFF. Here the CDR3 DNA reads TGTGCCAGCTCACCGGGGGGGCCCCCTGAAGCTTTCTTT.

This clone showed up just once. In nucleotides, the CDR3 is TGCAGCGTTGTAGGACTAGCGGGGACTGCCACCGGGGAGCTGTTTTTT. Its translation: CSVVGLAGTATGELFF. J is TRBJ2-2 and V is TRBV29-1, with TRBD2 identical over 12 bases. The CDR3 covers 16 residues. Germline assignment: CDR1 SQVTM and CDR2 ANQGSEA. V shed 4 bases, J shed 4 bases, and the junction held 7 bases outside the gene matches.

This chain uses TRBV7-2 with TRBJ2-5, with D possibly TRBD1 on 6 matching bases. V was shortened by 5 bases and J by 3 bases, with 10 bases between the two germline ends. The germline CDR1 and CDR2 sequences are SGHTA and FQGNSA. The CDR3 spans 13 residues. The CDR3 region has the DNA TGTGCCAGCAGCCGAGGGACAAAAGAGACCCAGTACTTC. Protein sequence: CASSRGTKETQYF. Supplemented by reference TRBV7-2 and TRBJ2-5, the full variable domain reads GAGVSQSPSNKVTEKGKDVELRCDPISGHTALYWYRQSLGQGLEFLIYFQGNSAPDKSGLPSDRFSAERTGGSVSTLTIQRTQQEDSAVYLCASSRGTKETQYFGPGTRLLVL.

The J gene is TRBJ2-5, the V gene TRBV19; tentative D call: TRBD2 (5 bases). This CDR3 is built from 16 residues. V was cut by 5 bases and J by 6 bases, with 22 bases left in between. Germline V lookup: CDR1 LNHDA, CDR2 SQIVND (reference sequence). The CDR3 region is CASSPSARGGVQTQYF. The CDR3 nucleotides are TGTGCCAGTAGTCCTTCTGCCCGCGGAGGTGTTCAGACCCAGTACTTC.